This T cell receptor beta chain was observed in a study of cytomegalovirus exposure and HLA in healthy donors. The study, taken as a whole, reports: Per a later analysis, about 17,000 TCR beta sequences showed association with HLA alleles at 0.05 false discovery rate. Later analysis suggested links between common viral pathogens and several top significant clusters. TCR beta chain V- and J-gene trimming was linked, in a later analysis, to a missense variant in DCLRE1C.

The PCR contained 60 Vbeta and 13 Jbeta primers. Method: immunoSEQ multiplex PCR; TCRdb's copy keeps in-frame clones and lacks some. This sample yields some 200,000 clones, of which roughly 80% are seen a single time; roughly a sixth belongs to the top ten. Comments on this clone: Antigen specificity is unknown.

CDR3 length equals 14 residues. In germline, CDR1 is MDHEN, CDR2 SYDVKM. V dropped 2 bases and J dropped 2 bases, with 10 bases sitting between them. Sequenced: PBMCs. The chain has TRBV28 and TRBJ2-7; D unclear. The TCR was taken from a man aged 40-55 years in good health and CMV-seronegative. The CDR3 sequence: CASSLSTVTYEQYF. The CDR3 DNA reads TGTGCCAGCAGTTTAAGCACAGTTACCTACGAGCAGTACTTC.